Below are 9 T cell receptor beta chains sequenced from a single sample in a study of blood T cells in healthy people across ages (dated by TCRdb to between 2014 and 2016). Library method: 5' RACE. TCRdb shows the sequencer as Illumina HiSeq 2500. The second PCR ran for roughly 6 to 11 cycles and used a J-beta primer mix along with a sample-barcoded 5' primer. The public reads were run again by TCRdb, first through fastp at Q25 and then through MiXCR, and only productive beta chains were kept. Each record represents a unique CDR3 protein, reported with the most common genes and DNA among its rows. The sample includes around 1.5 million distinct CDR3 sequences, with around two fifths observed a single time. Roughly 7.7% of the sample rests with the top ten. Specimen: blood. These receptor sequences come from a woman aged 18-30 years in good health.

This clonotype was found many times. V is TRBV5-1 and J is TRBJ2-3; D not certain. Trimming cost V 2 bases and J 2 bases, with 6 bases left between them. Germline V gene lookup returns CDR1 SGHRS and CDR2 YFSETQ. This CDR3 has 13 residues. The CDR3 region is CASSFNPTDTQYF. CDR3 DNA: TGCGCCAGCAGCTTTAACCCCACAGATACGCAGTATTTT.

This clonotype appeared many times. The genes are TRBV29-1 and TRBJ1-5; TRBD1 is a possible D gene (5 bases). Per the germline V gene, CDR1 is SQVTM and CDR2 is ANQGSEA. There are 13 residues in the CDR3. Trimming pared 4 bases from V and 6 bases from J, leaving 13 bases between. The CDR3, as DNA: TGCAGCGTTGGCGGTATGGGGGGTCAGCCCCAGCATTTT. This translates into CSVGGMGGQPQHF.

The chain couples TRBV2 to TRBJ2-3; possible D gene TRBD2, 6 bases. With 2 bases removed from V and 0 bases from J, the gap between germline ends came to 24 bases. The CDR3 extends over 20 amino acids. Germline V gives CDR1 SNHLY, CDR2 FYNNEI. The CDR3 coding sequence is TGTGCCAGCAGTGAAACGCGCGGGACTGGATTGACGACTAGCACAGATACGCAGTATTTT. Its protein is CASSETRGTGLTTSTDTQYF.

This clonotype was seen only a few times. CDR3 nucleotide sequence: TGTGCCAGCAGGGGGTGGCGGTCCTTCCAAGAGACCCAGTACTTC. As protein: CASRGWRSFQETQYF. This rearrangement joins TRBV2 to TRBJ2-5, with D hard to call. Germline V lookup: CDR1 SNHLY, CDR2 FYNNEI. With 6 bases removed from V and 1 base from J, the gap between germline ends came to 15 bases. The CDR3 has 15 amino acids.

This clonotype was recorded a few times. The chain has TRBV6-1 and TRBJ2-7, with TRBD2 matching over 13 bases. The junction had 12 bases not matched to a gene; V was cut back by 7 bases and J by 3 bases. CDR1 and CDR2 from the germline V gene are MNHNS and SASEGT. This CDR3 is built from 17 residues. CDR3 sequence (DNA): TGTGCCAGCAACTTAGGGACTAGCGGGGCATCGCACTACGAGCAGTACTTC. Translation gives CASNLGTSGASHYEQYF.

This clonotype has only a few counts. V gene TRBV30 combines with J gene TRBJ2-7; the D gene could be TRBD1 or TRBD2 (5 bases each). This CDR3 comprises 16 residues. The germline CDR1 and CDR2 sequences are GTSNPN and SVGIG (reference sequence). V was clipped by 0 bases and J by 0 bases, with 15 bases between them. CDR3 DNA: TGTGCCTGGAGTGTGCCAGGGACGAGAATCTCCTACGAGCAGTACTTC. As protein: CAWSVPGTRISYEQYF.

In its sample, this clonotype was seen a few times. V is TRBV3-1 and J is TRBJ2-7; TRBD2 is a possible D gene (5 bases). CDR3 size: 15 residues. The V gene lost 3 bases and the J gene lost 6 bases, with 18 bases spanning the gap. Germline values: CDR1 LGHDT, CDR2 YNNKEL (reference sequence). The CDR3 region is CASSHPNWGVVEQYF. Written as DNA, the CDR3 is TGTGCCAGCAGCCACCCCAATTGGGGAGTCGTCGAGCAGTACTTC.

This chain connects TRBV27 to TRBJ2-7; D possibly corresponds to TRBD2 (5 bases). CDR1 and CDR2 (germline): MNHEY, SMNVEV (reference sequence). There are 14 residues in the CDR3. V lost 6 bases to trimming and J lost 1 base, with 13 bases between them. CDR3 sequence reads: CASSNHGESYEQYF. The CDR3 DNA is TGTGCCAGCAGCAATCATGGGGAGTCCTACGAGCAGTACTTC.

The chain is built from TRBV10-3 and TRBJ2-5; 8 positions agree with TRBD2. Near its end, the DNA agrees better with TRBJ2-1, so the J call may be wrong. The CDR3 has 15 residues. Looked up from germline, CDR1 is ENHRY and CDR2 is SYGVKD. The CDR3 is CAIRPASGSQETQFF. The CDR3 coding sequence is TGTGCCATCAGGCCGGCTAGCGGGTCCCAAGAGACCCAGTTCTTC.